This T cell receptor beta chain was recovered during a study of blood T cell repertoires in COVID-19. Overall study context: Acute and convalescent COVID-19 specimens originated in the United States, Italy and Spain. PBMCs, B-cell-depleted T cells, or T cells were the source of the cDNA or gDNA that made up the material.

Authors' processing steps: Nucleated cell number was recorded as an estimate derived from reference gene primer amplification. Data came from immunoSEQ multiplex PCR; TCRdb stores just in-frame clones and leaves some out. That table gives V, J and clone size, and the DNA gave D and trimming. Altogether 99,000 or so clones are present, under 80% being singletons, with the ten largest covering just under 20%. The sequence was obtained from a woman between 65 and 79 years old with acute or convalescent COVID-19. The sequenced sample was peripheral blood.

The CDR3 DNA reads TGTGCCAGCAGCCCTAGACAGGGCTTCTGGGAGACCCAGTACTTC. This encodes CASSPRQGFWETQYF. The chain carries TRBV7-2 and TRBJ2-5, with TRBD1 matching over 7 bases. The length of the CDR3 is 15 residues. The trim removed 5 bases at V and 5 bases at J, leaving 11 bases unmatched. CDR1 is SGHTA, CDR2 FQGNSA, per germline.